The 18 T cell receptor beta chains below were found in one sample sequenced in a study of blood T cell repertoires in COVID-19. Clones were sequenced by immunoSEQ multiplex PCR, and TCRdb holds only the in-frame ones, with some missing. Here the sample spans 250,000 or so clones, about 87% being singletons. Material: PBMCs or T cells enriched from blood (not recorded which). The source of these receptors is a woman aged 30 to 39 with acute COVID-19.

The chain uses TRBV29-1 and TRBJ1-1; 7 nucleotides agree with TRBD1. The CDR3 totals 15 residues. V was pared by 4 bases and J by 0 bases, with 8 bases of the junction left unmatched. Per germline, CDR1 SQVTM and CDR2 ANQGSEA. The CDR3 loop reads CSVGGDRLMNTEAFF. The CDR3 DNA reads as TGCAGCGTTGGGGGGGACAGACTTATGAACACTGAAGCTTTCTTT. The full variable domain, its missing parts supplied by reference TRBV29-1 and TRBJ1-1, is SAVISQKPSRDICQRGTSLTIQCQVDSQVTMMFWYRQQPGQSLTLIATANQGSEATYESGFVIDKFPISRPNLTFSTLTVSNMSPEDSSIYLCSVGGDRLMNTEAFFGQGTRLTVV.

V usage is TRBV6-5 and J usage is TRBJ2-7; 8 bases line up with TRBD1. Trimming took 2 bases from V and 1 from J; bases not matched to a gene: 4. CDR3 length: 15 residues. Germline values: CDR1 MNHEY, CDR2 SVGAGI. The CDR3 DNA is TGTGCCAGCAGTTACGACAGGGGCCCGTCCTACGAGCAGTACTTC. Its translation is CASSYDRGPSYEQYF.

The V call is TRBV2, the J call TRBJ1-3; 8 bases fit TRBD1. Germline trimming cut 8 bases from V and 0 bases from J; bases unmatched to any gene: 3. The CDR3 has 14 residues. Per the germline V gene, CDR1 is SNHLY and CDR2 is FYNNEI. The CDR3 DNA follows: TGTGCCAGCTGGGGACAGGACTCTGGAAACACCATATATTTT. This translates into CASWGQDSGNTIYF.

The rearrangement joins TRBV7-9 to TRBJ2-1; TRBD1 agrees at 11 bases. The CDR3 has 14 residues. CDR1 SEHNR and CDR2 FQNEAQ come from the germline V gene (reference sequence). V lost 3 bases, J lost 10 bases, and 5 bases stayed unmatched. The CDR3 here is CASSLGQGVWEQFF. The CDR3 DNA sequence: TGTGCCAGCAGCTTGGGACAGGGGGTCTGGGAGCAGTTCTTC.

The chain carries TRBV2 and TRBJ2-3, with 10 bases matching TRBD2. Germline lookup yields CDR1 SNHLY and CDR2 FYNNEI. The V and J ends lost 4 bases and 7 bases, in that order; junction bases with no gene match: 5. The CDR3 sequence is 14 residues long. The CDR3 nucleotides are TGTGCCAGCAGTGGTTTAGCGGGGGGTCATACGCAGTATTTT. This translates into CASSGLAGGHTQYF. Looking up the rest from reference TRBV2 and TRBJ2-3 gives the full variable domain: EPEVTQTPSHQVTQMGQEVILRCVPISNHLYFYWYRQILGQKVEFLVSFYNNEISEKSEIFDDQFSVERPDGSNFTLKIRSTKLEDSAMYFCASSGLAGGHTQYFGPGTRLTVL.

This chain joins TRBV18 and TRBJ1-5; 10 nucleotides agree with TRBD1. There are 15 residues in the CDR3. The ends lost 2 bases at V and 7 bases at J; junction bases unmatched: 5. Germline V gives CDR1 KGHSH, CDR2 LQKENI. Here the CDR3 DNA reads TGTGCCAGCTCACCAGGGACAGGGGCGAGGCAGCCCCAGCATTTT. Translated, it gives CASSPGTGARQPQHF.

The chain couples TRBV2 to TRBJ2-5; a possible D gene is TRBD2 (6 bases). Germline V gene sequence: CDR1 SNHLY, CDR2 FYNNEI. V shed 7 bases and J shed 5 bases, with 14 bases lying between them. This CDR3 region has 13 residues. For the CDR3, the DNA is TGTGCCAGCACATGGGCGGGGTTGGAGACCCAGTACTTC. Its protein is CASTWAGLETQYF.

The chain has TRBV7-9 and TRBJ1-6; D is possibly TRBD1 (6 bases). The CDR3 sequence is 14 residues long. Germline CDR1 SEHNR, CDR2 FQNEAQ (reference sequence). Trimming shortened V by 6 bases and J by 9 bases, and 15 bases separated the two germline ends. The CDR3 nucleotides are TGTGCCAGCAGGTTCGGACAGCTAGGTTCACCCCTCCACTTT. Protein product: CASRFGQLGSPLHF.

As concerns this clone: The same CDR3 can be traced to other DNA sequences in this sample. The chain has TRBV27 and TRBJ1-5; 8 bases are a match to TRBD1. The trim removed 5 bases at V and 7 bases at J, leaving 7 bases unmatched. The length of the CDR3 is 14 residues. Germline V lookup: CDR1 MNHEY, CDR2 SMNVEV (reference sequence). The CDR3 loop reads CASSPGTGGQPQHF. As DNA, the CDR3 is TGTGCCAGCAGTCCGGGGACAGGAGGGCAGCCCCAGCATTTT.

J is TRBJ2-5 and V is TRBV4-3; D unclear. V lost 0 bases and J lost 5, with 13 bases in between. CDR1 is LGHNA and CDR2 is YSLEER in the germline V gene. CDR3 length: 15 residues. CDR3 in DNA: TGCGCCAGCAGCCAAGAAGCGCTGAAAAGGGAGACCCAGTACTTC. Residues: CASSQEALKRETQYF.

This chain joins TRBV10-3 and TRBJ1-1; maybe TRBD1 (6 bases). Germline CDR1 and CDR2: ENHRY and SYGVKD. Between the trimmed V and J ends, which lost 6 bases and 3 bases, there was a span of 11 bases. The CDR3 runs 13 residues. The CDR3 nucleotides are TGTGCCATCAGACTGGACAGACACACTGAAGCTTTCTTT. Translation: CAIRLDRHTEAFF.

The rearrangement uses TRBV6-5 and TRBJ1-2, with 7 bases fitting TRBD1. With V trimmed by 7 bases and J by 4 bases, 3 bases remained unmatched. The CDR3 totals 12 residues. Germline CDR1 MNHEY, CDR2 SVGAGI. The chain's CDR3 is CASMGQFYGYTF. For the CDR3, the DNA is TGTGCCAGCATGGGACAGTTCTATGGCTACACCTTC.

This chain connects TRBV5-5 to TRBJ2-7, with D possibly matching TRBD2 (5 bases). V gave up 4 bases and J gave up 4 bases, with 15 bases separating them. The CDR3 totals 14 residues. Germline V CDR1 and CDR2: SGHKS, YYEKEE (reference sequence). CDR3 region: CASSPRVRDYEQYF. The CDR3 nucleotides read TGTGCCAGCAGCCCCCGGGTGAGGGATTACGAGCAGTACTTC. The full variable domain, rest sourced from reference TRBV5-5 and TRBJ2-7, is DAGVTQSPTHLIKTRGQQVTLRCSPISGHKSVSWYQQVLGQGPQFIFQYYEKEERGRGNFPDRFSARQFPNYSSELNVNALLLGDSALYLCASSPRVRDYEQYFGPGTRLTVT.

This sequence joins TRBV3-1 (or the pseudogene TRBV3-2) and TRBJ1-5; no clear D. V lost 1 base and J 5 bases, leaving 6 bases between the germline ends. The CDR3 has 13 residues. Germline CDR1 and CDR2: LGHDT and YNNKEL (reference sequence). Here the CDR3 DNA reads TGTGCCAGCAGCCAAGTCGGAGATCAGCCCCAGCATTTT. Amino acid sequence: CASSQVGDQPQHF.

The CDR3 DNA reads as TGTGCCAGCAGTTACTATACAGGTAATCAGCCCCAGCATTTT. This encodes CASSYYTGNQPQHF. The gene calls are TRBV6-6 and TRBJ1-5; tentative D call: TRBD1 (5 bases). Germline assignment: CDR1 MNHNY and CDR2 SVGAGI (reference sequence). The CDR3 contains 14 residues. The V gene lost 1 base and the J gene lost 4 bases, with 8 bases spanning the gap.

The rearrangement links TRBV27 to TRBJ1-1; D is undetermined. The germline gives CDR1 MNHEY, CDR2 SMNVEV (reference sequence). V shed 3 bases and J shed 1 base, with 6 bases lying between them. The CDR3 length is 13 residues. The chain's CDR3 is CASSLAENTEAFF. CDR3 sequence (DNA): TGTGCCAGCAGTTTGGCGGAGAACACTGAAGCTTTCTTT.

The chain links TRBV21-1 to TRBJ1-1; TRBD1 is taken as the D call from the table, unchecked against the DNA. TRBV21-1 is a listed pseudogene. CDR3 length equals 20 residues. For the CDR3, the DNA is TGTGCCAGCAGGATAGACATCCCTGGGGTCCTGACAGACCTGAACACTGAAGCTTTCTTT. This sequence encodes CASRIDIPGVLTDLNTEAFF.

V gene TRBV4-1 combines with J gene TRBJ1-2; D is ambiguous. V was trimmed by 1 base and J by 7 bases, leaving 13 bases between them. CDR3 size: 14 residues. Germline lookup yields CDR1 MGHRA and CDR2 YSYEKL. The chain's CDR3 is CASSQVVGERGYTF. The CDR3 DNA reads TGCGCCAGCAGCCAAGTGGTCGGCGAGCGTGGCTACACCTTC.